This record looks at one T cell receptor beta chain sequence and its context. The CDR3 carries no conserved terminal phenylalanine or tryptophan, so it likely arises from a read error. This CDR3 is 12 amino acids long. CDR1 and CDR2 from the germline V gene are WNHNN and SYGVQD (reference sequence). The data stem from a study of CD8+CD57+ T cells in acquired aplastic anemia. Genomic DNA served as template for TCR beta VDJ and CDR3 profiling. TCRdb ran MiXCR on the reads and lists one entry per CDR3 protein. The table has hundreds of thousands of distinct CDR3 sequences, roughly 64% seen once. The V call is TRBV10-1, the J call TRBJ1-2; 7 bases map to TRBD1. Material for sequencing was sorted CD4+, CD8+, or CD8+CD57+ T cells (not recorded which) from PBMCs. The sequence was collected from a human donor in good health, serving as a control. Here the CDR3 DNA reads TGTGCCAGCAGTGAAAGGGACAGAGGCTACACCTAC. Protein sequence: CASSERDRGYTY.